The 17 T cell receptor beta chains below were found in one sample sequenced in a study of T cell responses to AZD1222 COVID-19 vaccine. Assay: immunoSEQ multiplex PCR; the TCRdb copy retains only in-frame clones and omits some. The sample shows under 140,000 clones, around 90% of them seen only once. The sequences come from peripheral blood, collected 28 days after the second AZD1222 dose. The source is an adult who received the AZD1222 COVID-19 vaccine.

This chain connects TRBV19 to TRBJ1-5, with 7 nucleotides matching TRBD1. Germline-derived CDR1 and CDR2 are LNHDA and SQIVND (reference sequence). The CDR3 sequence is 17 residues long. With 1 base clipped from V and 6 bases from J, the junction kept 12 bases outside the gene matches. For the CDR3, the DNA is TGTGCCAGTAGTATAGCGGGACAGTCAATTGGTGGTCAGCCCCAGCATTTT. It codes for CASSIAGQSIGGQPQHF. Full variable domain (rest looked up from reference TRBV19 and TRBJ1-5): DGGITQSPKYLFRKEGQNVTLSCEQNLNHDAMYWYRQDPGQGLRLIYYSQIVNDFQKGDIAEGYSVSREKKESFPLTVTSAQKNPTAFYLCASSIAGQSIGGQPQHFGDGTRLSIL.

The V gene is TRBV11-3, the J gene TRBJ1-3; no firm D call. The germline gives CDR1 SGHNT, CDR2 YENEEA. The CDR3 runs to 15 residues. Trimming shortened V by 0 bases and J by 3 bases, and 9 bases separated the two germline ends. The CDR3 reads CASSLDSILGNTIYF. CDR3 in DNA: TGTGCCAGCAGCTTAGACAGCATTCTTGGAAACACCATATATTTT.

The chain uses TRBV19 and TRBJ1-1; D remains unclear. Germline CDR1 LNHDA, CDR2 SQIVND (reference sequence). CDR3 length equals 14 residues. V lost 2 bases and J 0 bases, leaving 7 bases between the germline ends. CDR3 amino acids: CASSITAMNTEAFF. The CDR3, as DNA: TGTGCCAGTAGTATAACCGCAATGAACACTGAAGCTTTCTTT.

The CDR3 reads CASIFGSMNTEAFF. CDR3 coding DNA: TGTGCCAGTATATTTGGATCTATGAACACTGAAGCTTTCTTT. This chain joins TRBV19 and TRBJ1-1; D is undetermined. Per germline, CDR1 LNHDA and CDR2 SQIVND (reference sequence). Trimming removed 7 bases at V and 0 bases at J, with 12 bases between. The CDR3 is made up of 14 amino acids.

This rearrangement joins TRBV5-4 to TRBJ1-2; no reliable D call. This CDR3 is 12 amino acids long. CDR1 SGHNT and CDR2 YYREEE come from the germline V gene (reference sequence). The germline V and J ends were trimmed by 2 bases and 5 bases, with 7 bases remaining between them. The CDR3 spells CASSFSGYGYTF. CDR3 DNA sequence: TGTGCCAGCAGCTTTTCTGGGTATGGCTACACCTTC.

The V gene is TRBV6-5, the J gene TRBJ2-3; D gene unclear. V lost 2 bases and J 4 bases, leaving 13 bases between the germline ends. Germline V gene lookup returns CDR1 MNHEY and CDR2 SVGAGI. CDR3 size: 15 residues. CDR3 protein: CASSYSDTGPDTQYF. As DNA, the CDR3 is TGTGCCAGCAGTTACAGCGATACGGGCCCAGATACGCAGTATTTT.

The chain has TRBV5-1 and TRBJ2-7, with TRBD1 matching 10 bases. From germline, CDR1 is SGHRS and CDR2 YFSETQ. With 4 bases clipped from V and 5 bases from J, the junction kept 3 bases outside the gene matches. The CDR3 sequence is 13 residues long. CDR3 in DNA: TGCGCCAGCAGCGGACAGGGGGTTCACGAGCAGTACTTC. Residues: CASSGQGVHEQYF.

V and J are TRBV7-9 and TRBJ2-5, with TRBD1 as a possible D gene (8 bases). The CDR3 covers 17 residues. Germline V gene data show CDR1 as SEHNR and CDR2 as FQNEAQ (reference sequence). V lost 3 bases to trimming and J lost 2 bases, with 19 bases between them. DNA of the CDR3: TGTGCCAGCAGCTTTGGACAGGGATTCGGGGGGCAAGAGACCCAGTACTTC. This codes for CASSFGQGFGGQETQYF.

The J gene is TRBJ1-4, the V gene TRBV5-1, with a tentative D call TRBD1 (5 bases). Germline CDR1 is SGHRS and CDR2 is YFSETQ. This CDR3 spans 14 amino acids. Trimming cost V 2 bases and J 7 bases, with 12 bases left between them. The CDR3 DNA follows: TGCGCCAGCAGCTTTAATGGGGGTAGTGAAAAACTGTTTTTT. Amino acids: CASSFNGGSEKLFF.

This sequence joins TRBV30 and TRBJ1-5, with TRBD1 as a possible D gene (6 bases). This CDR3 contains 13 residues. Germline V gene sequence: CDR1 GTSNPN, CDR2 SVGIG (reference sequence). Trimming took 3 bases from V and 7 from J, leaving 13 bases between them. CDR3 loop: CAWRPTGQQPQHF. The CDR3 DNA reads as TGTGCCTGGAGACCGACAGGACAGCAGCCCCAGCATTTT.

This chain connects TRBV6-5 to TRBJ1-1; a possible D gene is TRBD1 (6 bases). Trimming shortened V by 2 bases and J by 0 bases, and 7 bases separated the two germline ends. Looked up from germline, CDR1 is MNHEY and CDR2 is SVGAGI. The CDR3 has 14 amino acids. The CDR3 DNA follows: TGTGCCAGCAGTTACGGACAGCTGAACACTGAAGCTTTCTTT. Translating gives CASSYGQLNTEAFF.

The chain is built from TRBV5-8 and TRBJ2-5; possibly TRBD1 or TRBD2 for D (6 bases each). V lost 2 bases, J lost 5 bases, and 10 bases lay in between. The germline gives CDR1 SGHTS, CDR2 YDEGEE. The CDR3 sequence is 13 residues long. The CDR3 region is CASSFGGRETQYF. The CDR3 coding sequence is TGTGCCAGCAGCTTTGGGGGGCGGGAGACCCAGTACTTC.

The rearrangement joins TRBV10-3 to TRBJ1-5; 8 bases line up with TRBD1. The V gene's germline CDR1 is ENHRY and CDR2 SYGVKD. The CDR3 length is 15 residues. V shed 0 bases, J shed 2 bases, and the junction held 0 bases outside the gene matches. CDR3 residues: CAISESDRGNQPQHF. CDR3 coding DNA: TGTGCCATCAGTGAGTCGGACAGGGGCAATCAGCCCCAGCATTTT.

This clone was counted once. The J gene is TRBJ2-7, the V gene TRBV10-2; TRBD2 matches 10 bases. CDR3 size: 14 residues. Per germline, CDR1 WSHSY and CDR2 SAAADI. V lost 5 bases, J lost 2 bases, and 3 bases stayed unmatched. CDR3 amino acids: CASSLAGGPYEQYF. The CDR3 DNA sequence: TGCGCCAGCAGTTTAGCGGGAGGCCCCTACGAGCAGTACTTC.

V and J are TRBV9 and TRBJ1-1; a possible D gene is TRBD1 (6 bases). V was cut by 3 bases and J by 7 bases, with 22 bases left in between. CDR3 length: 16 residues. The germline V gene has CDR1 SGDLS and CDR2 YYNGEE. Written as DNA, the CDR3 is TGTGCCAGCAGCGCCTACACGTGGGGGGCCGGGGTTGAAGCTTTCTTT. This encodes CASSAYTWGAGVEAFF.

The rearrangement links TRBV4-2 to TRBJ1-2, with D possibly being TRBD1 (6 bases). Trimming stripped 1 base from V and 5 bases from J, with 20 bases between. This CDR3 is built from 17 residues. CDR1 and CDR2 (germline): LGHNA, YNFKEQ. Here the CDR3 reads CASSQGGGRDPLYGYTF. CDR3 in DNA: TGTGCCAGCAGCCAAGGTGGGGGGCGGGACCCCCTTTATGGCTACACCTTC.

The count of this clone is one. The rearrangement joins TRBV4-1 to TRBJ1-2; D may be TRBD1 (5 bases). The CDR3 runs 15 residues. V was trimmed by 1 base and J by 2 bases, leaving 11 bases between them. The germline V gene encodes CDR1 MGHRA and CDR2 YSYEKL. The CDR3 here is CASSQAWGRNYGYTF. CDR3 bases: TGCGCCAGCAGCCAAGCTTGGGGCCGAAACTATGGCTACACCTTC.